One and the same sample provided the 20 T cell receptor beta chains below, sequenced in a study of cytomegalovirus exposure and HLA in healthy donors. The PCR was carried out with 60 Vbeta primers and 13 Jbeta primers. Clones were read by immunoSEQ multiplex PCR, and TCRdb kept only the in-frame ones, dropping some. The sample comprises tens of thousands of clones, 90% to 95% of which are singletons, and roughly 2.7% rests with the top ten. The source material was PBMCs. The receptor set was obtained from a woman between 18 and 30 years old in good health and CMV-seronegative.

CDR3 sequence (DNA): TGTGCCAGCAGTCGAGACAGCTCTGGAAACACCATATATTTT. Translating it yields CASSRDSSGNTIYF. The chain uses TRBV27 and TRBJ1-3; D is perhaps TRBD1 (5 bases). Between the trimmed V and J ends, which lost 5 bases and 0 bases, there was a span of 8 bases. The CDR3 contains 14 residues. Germline V CDR1 and CDR2: MNHEY, SMNVEV (reference sequence).

CDR3 DNA: TGTGCCAGCAGCCCACAGGGGGCCTCGAACACCGGGGAGCTGTTTTTT. It encodes CASSPQGASNTGELFF. The V call is TRBV11-2, the J call TRBJ2-2; 9 nucleotides align to TRBD1. This CDR3 is built from 16 residues. V lost 5 bases to trimming and J lost 0 bases; unmatched junction nucleotides: 4. Germline V gene lookup returns CDR1 SGHAT and CDR2 FQNNGV.

Only a few counts were recorded for this clone. V and J are TRBV15 and TRBJ2-4, with TRBD2 identical over 7 bases. Per the germline V gene, CDR1 is LNHNV and CDR2 is YYDKDF (reference sequence). The V gene end was trimmed by 3 bases and the J gene end by 9 bases; junction bases not matched to a gene: 8. CDR3 size: 14 residues. The CDR3 reads CATSRSRPGGIQYF. The DNA of the CDR3 is TGTGCCACCAGCAGGTCCCGGCCGGGGGGCATTCAGTACTTC. Using reference TRBV15 and TRBJ2-4 for the parts outside the CDR3, the full variable domain is DAMVIQNPRYQVTQFGKPVTLSCSQTLNHNVMYWYQQKSSQAPKLLFHYYDKDFNNEADTPDNFQSRRPNTSFCFLDIRSPGLGDTAMYLCATSRSRPGGIQYFGAGTRLSVL.

The V call is TRBV15, the J call TRBJ2-7; D is perhaps TRBD1 (5 bases). The CDR3 loop spans 15 amino acids. V was trimmed by 1 base and J by 3 bases, leaving 13 bases between them. CDR1 and CDR2 from the germline V gene are LNHNV and YYDKDF (reference sequence). CDR3 sequence: CATSRGARTYYEQYF. The DNA for the CDR3 is TGTGCCACCAGCAGAGGGGCTCGGACATACTACGAGCAGTACTTC.

The J gene is TRBJ1-2, the V gene TRBV7-9; 7 bases agree with TRBD1. The CDR3 sequence is 13 residues long. Germline trimming cut 5 bases from V and 2 bases from J; bases unmatched to any gene: 2. In germline, CDR1 is SEHNR, CDR2 FQNEAQ (reference sequence). CDR3 loop: CASSPGQNYGYTF. The DNA for the CDR3 is TGTGCCAGCAGCCCGGGACAGAACTATGGCTACACCTTC.

This sequence joins TRBV12-2 and TRBJ1-1; the table gives TRBD1 as D, unverified against the DNA. TRBV12-2 constitutes a pseudogene. The CDR3 runs 17 residues. CDR3 in amino acids: CASRLSDLLPPYRGAFF. CDR3 DNA: TGTGCAAGTCGCTTAAGTGACCTACTCCCCCCTTATAGGGGAGCTTTCTTT.

The CDR3: CASSQTSGNLPETQYF. The CDR3 coding sequence is TGCGCCAGCAGCCAAACTAGCGGGAACCTTCCTGAGACCCAGTACTTC. J is TRBJ2-5 and V is TRBV4-1, with 10 bases that match TRBD2. The CDR3 is 16 residues long. With 2 bases clipped from V and 5 bases from J, the junction kept 8 bases outside the gene matches. In germline, CDR1 is MGHRA, CDR2 YSYEKL.

The gene calls are TRBV7-2 and TRBJ1-4; D is uncertain. Germline CDR1 reads SGHTA; CDR2 reads FQGNSA. This CDR3 has 14 residues. The V gene lost 8 bases and the J gene lost 5 bases, with 15 bases spanning the gap. The CDR3 reads CASSLGRENEKLFF. CDR3 in DNA: TGTGCCAGCTCGTTAGGCCGGGAAAATGAAAAACTGTTTTTT.

This rearrangement joins TRBV27 to TRBJ2-5; D is possibly TRBD1 (6 bases). CDR1 and CDR2 (germline): MNHEY, SMNVEV (reference sequence). Trimming cost V 5 bases and J 2 bases, with 15 bases left between them. The CDR3 totals 15 residues. DNA of the CDR3: TGTGCCAGCAGTCCATTACAGGGACGACAAGAGACCCAGTACTTC. Translation: CASSPLQGRQETQYF.

V usage is TRBV7-2 and J usage is TRBJ1-3; the match to TRBD1 covers 8 bases. The germline CDR1 and CDR2 sequences are SGHTA and FQGNSA. The V and J ends lost 4 bases and 0 bases, in that order; junction bases with no gene match: 8. The CDR3 spans 17 residues. Here the CDR3 DNA reads TGTGCCAGCAGCTCCGGAGGACAGGGACTCTCTGGAAACACCATATATTTT. The encoded protein is CASSSGGQGLSGNTIYF.

The rearrangement joins TRBV5-1 to TRBJ2-1, with 11 positions matching TRBD2. V dropped 4 bases and J dropped 4; count of bases not matched to a gene: 4. Per the germline V gene, CDR1 is SGHRS and CDR2 is YFSETQ. The CDR3 contains 15 residues. CDR3 sequence (DNA): TGCGCCAGCAGCAAGACTAGCGGGGTGTACAATGAGCAGTTCTTC. It codes for CASSKTSGVYNEQFF.

Here the CDR3 reads CSFGRPPGELFF. The CDR3 nucleotides read TGCAGCTTCGGGAGGCCTCCCGGGGAGCTGTTTTTT. This sequence joins TRBV29-1 and TRBJ2-2, with 7 bases that match TRBD2. V lost 8 bases, J lost 6 bases, and 6 bases stayed unmatched. The CDR3 covers 12 residues. Looked up from germline, CDR1 is SQVTM and CDR2 is ANQGSEA.

This chain links TRBV7-8 with TRBJ1-1; possibly TRBD1 for D (5 bases). The CDR3 has 18 amino acids. Trimming shortened V by 1 base and J by 6 bases, and 24 bases separated the two germline ends. The V gene's germline CDR1 is SGHVS and CDR2 FQNEAQ. The CDR3 sequence: CASSLVGRGYPLLPEAFF. DNA of the CDR3: TGTGCCAGCAGCTTAGTGGGGAGGGGTTATCCTCTCCTACCTGAAGCTTTCTTT.

This clone turned up a few times. The chain has TRBV27 and TRBJ2-7; a weak D match, TRBD2 (5 bases). Trimming took off 6 bases at V and 2 bases at J, with 23 bases between the two ends. In germline, CDR1 is MNHEY, CDR2 SMNVEV (reference sequence). This CDR3 spans 17 amino acids. DNA of the CDR3: TGTGCCAGCAGCGTTAGTGCTGGTGGAGGATACACCTACGAGCAGTACTTC. It encodes CASSVSAGGGYTYEQYF.

This chain uses TRBV2 with TRBJ2-5; D ambiguous. Trimming removed 8 bases from V and 2 bases from J, with 6 bases in between. The germline gives CDR1 SNHLY, CDR2 FYNNEI. This CDR3 is built from 11 residues. Written as DNA, the CDR3 is TGTGCCAGCTTACGGCAAGAGACCCAGTACTTC. Its translation is CASLRQETQYF.

Comments on this clone: Compared with germline, one end of the junction differs, possibly owing to a read error. The chain recombines TRBV7-9 with TRBJ2-5, with TRBD2 identical over 12 bases. Germline assignment: CDR1 SEHNR and CDR2 FQNEAQ (reference sequence). The CDR3 is 15 amino acids. The CDR3 reads CSSSPATSGREAQYF. The CDR3 nucleotides are TGTTCCAGCAGCCCCGCGACTAGCGGGAGAGAGGCCCAGTACTTC.

This sequence joins TRBV4-1 and TRBJ1-5, with 7 bases that match TRBD1. The V segment lost 4 bases and the J segment 0 bases; nucleotides outside the gene matches: 9. Germline loops: CDR1 MGHRA, CDR2 YSYEKL. CDR3 length: 17 amino acids. This CDR3 is CASSRVPGQNSNQPQHF. CDR3 DNA: TGCGCCAGCAGCCGCGTTCCGGGACAGAATAGCAATCAGCCCCAGCATTTT.

The CDR3 here is CASSYGAGGIYEQYF. The CDR3 DNA sequence: TGTGCCAGCAGTTACGGGGCGGGAGGCATCTACGAGCAGTACTTC. This chain connects TRBV6-5 to TRBJ2-7; 8 positions agree with TRBD2. V shed 2 bases and J 3 bases; nucleotides not matched to a gene: 6. CDR1 is MNHEY and CDR2 is SVGAGI in the germline V gene. CDR3 length: 15 residues.

The J gene is TRBJ2-7, the V gene TRBV7-2, with TRBD2 matching 10 bases. CDR1 is SGHTA and CDR2 is FQGNSA in the germline V gene. V was clipped by 1 base and J by 5 bases; unmatched bases: 8. This CDR3 comprises 16 residues. CDR3 nucleotides: TGTGCCAGCAGCTTAGTAGAACTAGCGGGAATCAACGAGCAGTACTTC. It encodes CASSLVELAGINEQYF.

The chain recombines TRBV6-5 with TRBJ1-1; the D gene is possibly TRBD1 (5 bases). Trimming removed 3 bases at V and 3 bases at J, with 11 bases between. Germline CDR1 and CDR2: MNHEY and SVGAGI. There are 14 residues in the CDR3. The CDR3 protein is CASSYDSRDTEAFF. The DNA for the CDR3 is TGTGCCAGCAGTTATGACAGTAGAGACACTGAAGCTTTCTTT.